The TCR beta chain described here comes from a study of T cell repertoires in cytomegalovirus infection. As for the study in general: Evidence of both CMV infection and a matching HLA type came from public TCR beta signatures.

From the reads, TCRdb called clonotypes with MiXCR, one entry per CDR3 protein. In the table there are 200,000 or so distinct CDR3 sequences, 25% to 30% of which are singletons. V lost 7 bases and J 1 base, leaving 13 bases between the germline ends. The CDR3 is made up of 14 amino acids. Sequences were obtained from PBMCs. The chain couples TRBV12-3 or TRBV12-4 to TRBJ1-1, with D perhaps matching TRBD1 (6 bases). This clonotype was obtained from a human donor in good health (CMV status not recorded). Some clones in this sample may be carry-over from other donors' samples. This CDR3 reads CASTPTGQNTEAFF. The DNA for the CDR3 is TGTGCCAGCACCCCGACGGGACAGAACACTGAAGCTTTCTTT.